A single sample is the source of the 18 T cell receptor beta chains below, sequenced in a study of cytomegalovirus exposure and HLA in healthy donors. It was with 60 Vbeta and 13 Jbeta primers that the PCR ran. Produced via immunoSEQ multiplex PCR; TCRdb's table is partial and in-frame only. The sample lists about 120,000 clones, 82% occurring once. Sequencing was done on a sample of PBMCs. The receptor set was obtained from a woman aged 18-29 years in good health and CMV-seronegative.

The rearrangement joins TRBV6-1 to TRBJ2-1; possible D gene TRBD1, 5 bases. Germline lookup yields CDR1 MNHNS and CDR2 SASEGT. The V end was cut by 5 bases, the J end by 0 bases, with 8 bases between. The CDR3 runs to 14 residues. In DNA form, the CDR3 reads TGTGCCAGCAGTCCAGGGTACTCCTACAATGAGCAGTTCTTC. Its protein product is CASSPGYSYNEQFF.

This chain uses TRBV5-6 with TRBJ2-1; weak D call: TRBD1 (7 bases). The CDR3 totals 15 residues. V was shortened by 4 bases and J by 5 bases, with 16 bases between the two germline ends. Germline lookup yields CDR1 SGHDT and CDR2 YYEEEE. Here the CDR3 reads CASSVTGIADNEQFF. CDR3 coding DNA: TGTGCCAGCAGCGTGACAGGGATAGCGGACAATGAGCAGTTCTTC.

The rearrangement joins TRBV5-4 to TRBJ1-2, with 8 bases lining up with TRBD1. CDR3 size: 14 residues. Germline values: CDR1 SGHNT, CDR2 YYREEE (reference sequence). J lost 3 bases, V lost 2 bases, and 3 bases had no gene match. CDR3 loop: CASSFQGADYGYTF. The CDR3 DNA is TGTGCCAGCAGCTTTCAGGGGGCAGACTATGGCTACACCTTC.

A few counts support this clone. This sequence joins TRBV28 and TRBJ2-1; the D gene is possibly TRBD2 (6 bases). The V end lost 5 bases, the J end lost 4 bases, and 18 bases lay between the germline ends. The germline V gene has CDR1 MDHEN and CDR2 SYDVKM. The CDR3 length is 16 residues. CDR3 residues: CASSPPGRGPYNEQFF. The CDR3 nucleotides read TGTGCCAGCAGTCCCCCCGGGCGGGGCCCATACAATGAGCAGTTCTTC.

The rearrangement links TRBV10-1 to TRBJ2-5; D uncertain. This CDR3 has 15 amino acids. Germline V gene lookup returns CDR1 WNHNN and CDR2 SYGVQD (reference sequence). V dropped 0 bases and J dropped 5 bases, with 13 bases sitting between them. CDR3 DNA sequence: TGCGCCAGCAGTGAGTCCCTCCCCCCCGCGGAGACCCAGTACTTC. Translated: CASSESLPPAETQYF.

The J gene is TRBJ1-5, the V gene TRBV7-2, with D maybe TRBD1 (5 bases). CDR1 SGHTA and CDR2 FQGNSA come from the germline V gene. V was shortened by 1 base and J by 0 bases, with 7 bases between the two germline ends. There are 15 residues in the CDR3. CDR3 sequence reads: CASSLGQGSNQPQHF. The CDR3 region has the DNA TGTGCCAGCAGCTTAGGGCAGGGTAGCAATCAGCCCCAGCATTTT.

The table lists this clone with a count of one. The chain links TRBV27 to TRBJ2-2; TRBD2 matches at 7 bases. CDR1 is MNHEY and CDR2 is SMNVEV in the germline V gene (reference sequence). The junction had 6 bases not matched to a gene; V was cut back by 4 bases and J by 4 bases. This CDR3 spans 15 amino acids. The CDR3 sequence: CASSSSGALTGELFF. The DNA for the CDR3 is TGTGCCAGCAGTTCAAGCGGGGCTCTCACCGGGGAGCTGTTTTTT.

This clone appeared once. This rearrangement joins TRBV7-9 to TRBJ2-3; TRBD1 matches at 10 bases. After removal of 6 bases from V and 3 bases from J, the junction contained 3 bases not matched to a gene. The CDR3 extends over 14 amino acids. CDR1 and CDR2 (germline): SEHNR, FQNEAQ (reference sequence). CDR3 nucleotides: TGTGCCAGCAGTCGGACAGGGGGGACAGATACGCAGTATTTT. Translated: CASSRTGGTDTQYF.

CDR3 amino acids: CASSERDYTEAFF. CDR3 in DNA: TGTGCCAGCAGTGAACGAGATTACACTGAAGCTTTCTTT. The V and J genes are TRBV2 and TRBJ1-1, with D unclear. CDR3 length: 13 amino acids. Trimming removed 2 bases at V and 3 bases at J, with 7 bases between. Germline loops: CDR1 SNHLY, CDR2 FYNNEI.

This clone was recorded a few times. The CDR3 bases are TGCAGCGTTGAGTCAGGGGGCGGCTATGGCTACACCTTC. The encoded protein is CSVESGGGYGYTF. The gene calls are TRBV29-1 and TRBJ1-2; 8 nucleotides match TRBD1. The CDR3 extends over 13 amino acids. Germline loops: CDR1 SQVTM, CDR2 ANQGSEA. The trim removed 3 bases at V and 4 bases at J, leaving 4 bases unmatched.

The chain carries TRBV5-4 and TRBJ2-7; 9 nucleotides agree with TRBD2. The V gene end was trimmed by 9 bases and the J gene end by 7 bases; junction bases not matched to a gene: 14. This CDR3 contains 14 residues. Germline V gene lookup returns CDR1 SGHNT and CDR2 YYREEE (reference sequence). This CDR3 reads CATAAGGTVGEQYF. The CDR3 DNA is TGTGCCACCGCGGCGGGAGGGACCGTAGGGGAGCAGTACTTC.

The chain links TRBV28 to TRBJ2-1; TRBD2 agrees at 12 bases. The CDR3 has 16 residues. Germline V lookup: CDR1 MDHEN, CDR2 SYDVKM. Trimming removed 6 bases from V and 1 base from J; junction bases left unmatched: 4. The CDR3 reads CASSPGLAGSYNEQFF. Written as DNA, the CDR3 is TGTGCCAGCAGCCCGGGACTAGCGGGTTCCTACAATGAGCAGTTCTTC. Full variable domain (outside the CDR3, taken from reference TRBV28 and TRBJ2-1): DVKVTQSSRYLVKRTGEKVFLECVQDMDHENMFWYRQDPGLGLRLIYFSYDVKMKEKGDIPEGYSVSREKKERFSLILESASTNQTSMYLCASSPGLAGSYNEQFFGPGTRLTVL.

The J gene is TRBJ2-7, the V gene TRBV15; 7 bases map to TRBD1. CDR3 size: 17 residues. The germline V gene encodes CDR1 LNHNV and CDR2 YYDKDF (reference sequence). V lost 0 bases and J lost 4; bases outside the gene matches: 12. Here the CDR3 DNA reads TGTGCCACCAGCAGAGACTACCTAACAGGGGTCGAATACGAGCAGTACTTC. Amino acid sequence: CATSRDYLTGVEYEQYF.

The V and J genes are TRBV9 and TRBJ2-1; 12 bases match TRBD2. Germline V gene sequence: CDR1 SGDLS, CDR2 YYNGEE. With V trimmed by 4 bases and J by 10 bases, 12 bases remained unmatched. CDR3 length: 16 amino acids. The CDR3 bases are TGTGCCAGCAGCCCCCTGACTAGCGGGGGACGCAGCGAGCAGTTCTTC. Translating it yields CASSPLTSGGRSEQFF. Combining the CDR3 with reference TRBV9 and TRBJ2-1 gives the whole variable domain DSGVTQTPKHLITATGQRVTLRCSPRSGDLSVYWYQQSLDQGLQFLIQYYNGEERAKGNILERFSAQQFPDLHSELNLSSLELGDSALYFCASSPLTSGGRSEQFFGPGTRLTVL.

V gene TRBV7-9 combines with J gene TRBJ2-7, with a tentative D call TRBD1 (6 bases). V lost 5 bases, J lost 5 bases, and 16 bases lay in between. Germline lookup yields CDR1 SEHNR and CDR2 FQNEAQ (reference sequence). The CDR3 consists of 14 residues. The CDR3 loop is CASSPTGNLNEQYF. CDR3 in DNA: TGTGCCAGCAGCCCGACAGGAAATCTTAACGAGCAGTACTTC.

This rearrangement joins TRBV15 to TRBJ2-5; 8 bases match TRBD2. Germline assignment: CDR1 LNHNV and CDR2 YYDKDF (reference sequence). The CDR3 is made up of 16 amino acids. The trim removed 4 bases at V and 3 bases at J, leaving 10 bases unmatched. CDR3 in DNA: TGTGCCACCAGCAAACCCCTCGGGAGGGGCAAAGAGACCCAGTACTTC. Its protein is CATSKPLGRGKETQYF.

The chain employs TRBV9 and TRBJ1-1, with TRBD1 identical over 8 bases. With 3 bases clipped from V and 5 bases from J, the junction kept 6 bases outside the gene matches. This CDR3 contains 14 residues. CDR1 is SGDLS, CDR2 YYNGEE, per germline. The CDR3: CASSDPQGGTEAFF. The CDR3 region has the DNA TGTGCCAGCAGCGATCCACAGGGGGGGACTGAAGCTTTCTTT.

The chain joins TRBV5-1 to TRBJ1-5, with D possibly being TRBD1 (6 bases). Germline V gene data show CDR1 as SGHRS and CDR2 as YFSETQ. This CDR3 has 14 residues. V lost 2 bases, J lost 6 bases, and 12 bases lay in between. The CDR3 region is CASSFGGGSQPQHF. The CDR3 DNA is TGCGCCAGCAGCTTCGGGGGGGGCAGTCAGCCCCAGCATTTT.